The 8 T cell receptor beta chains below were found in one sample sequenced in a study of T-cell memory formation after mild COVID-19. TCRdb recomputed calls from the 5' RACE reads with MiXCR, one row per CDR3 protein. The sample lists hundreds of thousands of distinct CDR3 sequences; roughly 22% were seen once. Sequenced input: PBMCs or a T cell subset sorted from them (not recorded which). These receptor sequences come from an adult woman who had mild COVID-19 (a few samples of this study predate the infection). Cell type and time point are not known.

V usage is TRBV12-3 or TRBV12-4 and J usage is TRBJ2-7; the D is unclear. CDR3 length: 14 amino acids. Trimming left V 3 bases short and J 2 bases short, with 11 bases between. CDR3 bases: TGTGCCAGCAGTTTCAGACATGACACCTACGAGCAGTACTTC. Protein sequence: CASSFRHDTYEQYF.

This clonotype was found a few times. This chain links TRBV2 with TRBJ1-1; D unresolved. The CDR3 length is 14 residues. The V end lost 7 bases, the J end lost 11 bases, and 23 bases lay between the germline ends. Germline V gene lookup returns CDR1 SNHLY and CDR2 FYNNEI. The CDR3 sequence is CASTAFAPGSEAFF. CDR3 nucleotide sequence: TGTGCCAGCACTGCCTTTGCCCCAGGATCCGAGGCTTTCTTT.

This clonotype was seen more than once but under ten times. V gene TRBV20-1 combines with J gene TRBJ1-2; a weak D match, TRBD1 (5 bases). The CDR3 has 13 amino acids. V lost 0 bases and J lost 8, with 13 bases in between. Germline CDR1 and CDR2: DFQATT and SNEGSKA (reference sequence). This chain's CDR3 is CSARDERGGGYTF. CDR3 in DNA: TGCAGTGCTAGAGATGAGAGGGGAGGCGGCTACACCTTC.

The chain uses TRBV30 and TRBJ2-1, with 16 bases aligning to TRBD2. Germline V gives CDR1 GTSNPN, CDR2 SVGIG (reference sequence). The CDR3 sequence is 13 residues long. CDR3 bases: TGTGCACAGGGACTAGCGGGAGGGCTTCATCAGTTCTTC. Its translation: CAQGLAGGLHQFF. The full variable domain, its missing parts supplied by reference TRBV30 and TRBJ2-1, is SQTIHQWPATLVQPVGSPLSLECTVEGTSNPNLYWYRQAAGRGLQLLFYSVGIGQISSEVPQNLSASRPQDRQFILSSKKLLLSDSGFYLCAQGLAGGLHQFFGPGTRLTVL.

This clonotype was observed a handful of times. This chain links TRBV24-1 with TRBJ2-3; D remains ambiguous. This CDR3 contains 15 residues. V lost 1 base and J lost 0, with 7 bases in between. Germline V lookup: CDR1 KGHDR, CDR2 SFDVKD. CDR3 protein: CATSDFSSSTDTQYF. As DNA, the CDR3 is TGTGCCACCAGTGATTTTTCCTCTAGCACAGATACGCAGTATTTT.

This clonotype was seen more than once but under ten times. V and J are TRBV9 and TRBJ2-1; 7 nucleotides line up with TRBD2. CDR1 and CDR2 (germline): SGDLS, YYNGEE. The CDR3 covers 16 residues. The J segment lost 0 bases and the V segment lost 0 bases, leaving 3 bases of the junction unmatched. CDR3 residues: CASSVEGGSSYNEQFF. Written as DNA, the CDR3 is TGTGCCAGCAGCGTAGAGGGCGGGAGCTCCTACAATGAGCAGTTCTTC.

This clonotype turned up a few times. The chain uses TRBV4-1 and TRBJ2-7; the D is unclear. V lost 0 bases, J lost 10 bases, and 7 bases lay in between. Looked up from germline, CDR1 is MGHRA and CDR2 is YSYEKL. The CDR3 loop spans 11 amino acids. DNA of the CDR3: TGCGCCAGCAGCCAAGACCTGGAACAGTACTTC. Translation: CASSQDLEQYF.

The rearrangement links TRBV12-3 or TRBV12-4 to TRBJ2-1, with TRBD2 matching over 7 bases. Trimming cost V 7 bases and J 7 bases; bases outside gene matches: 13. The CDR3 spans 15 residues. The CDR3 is CASTPWRGMGNEQFF. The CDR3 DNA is TGTGCCAGCACCCCTTGGCGGGGGATGGGAAATGAGCAGTTCTTC.